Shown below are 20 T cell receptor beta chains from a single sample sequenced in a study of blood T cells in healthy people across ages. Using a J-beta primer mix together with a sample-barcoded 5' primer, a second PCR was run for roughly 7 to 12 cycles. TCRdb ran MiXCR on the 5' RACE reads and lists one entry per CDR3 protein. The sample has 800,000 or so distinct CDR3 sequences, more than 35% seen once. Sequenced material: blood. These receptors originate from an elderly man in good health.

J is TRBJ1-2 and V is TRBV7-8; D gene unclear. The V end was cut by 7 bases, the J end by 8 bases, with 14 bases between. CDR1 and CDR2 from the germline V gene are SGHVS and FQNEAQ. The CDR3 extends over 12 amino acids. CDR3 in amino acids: CASMNPFGGYTF. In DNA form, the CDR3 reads TGTGCCAGCATGAACCCATTCGGCGGCTACACCTTC.

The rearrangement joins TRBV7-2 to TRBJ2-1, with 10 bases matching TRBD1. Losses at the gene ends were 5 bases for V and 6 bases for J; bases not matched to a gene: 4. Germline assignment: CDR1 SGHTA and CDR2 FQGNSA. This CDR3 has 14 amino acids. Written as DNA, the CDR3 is TGTGCCAGCAGCCCGGGACAGGGGTTCAATGAGCAGTTCTTC. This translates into CASSPGQGFNEQFF.

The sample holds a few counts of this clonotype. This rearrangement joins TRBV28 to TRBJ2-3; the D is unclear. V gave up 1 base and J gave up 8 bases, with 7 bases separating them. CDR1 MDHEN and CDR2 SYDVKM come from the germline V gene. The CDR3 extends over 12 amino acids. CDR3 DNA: TGTGCCAGCAGTTTATACCCCAGTACGCAGTATTTT. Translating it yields CASSLYPSTQYF.

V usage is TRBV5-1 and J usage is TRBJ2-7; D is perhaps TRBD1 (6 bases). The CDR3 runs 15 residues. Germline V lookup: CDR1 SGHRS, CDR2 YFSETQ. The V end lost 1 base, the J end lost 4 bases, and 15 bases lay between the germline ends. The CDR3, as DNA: TGCGCCAGCAGCTTGTTGGGCAGGGGAGTATACGAGCAGTACTTC. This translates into CASSLLGRGVYEQYF.

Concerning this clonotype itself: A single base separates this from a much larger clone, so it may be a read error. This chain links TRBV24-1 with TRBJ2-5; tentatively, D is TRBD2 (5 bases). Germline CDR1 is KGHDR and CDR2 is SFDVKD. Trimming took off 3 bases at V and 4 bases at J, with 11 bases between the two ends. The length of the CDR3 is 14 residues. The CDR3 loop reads CATSDTGIRETQYF. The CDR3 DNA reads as TGTGCCACCAGTGATACGGGAATCCGAGAGACCCAGTACTTC.

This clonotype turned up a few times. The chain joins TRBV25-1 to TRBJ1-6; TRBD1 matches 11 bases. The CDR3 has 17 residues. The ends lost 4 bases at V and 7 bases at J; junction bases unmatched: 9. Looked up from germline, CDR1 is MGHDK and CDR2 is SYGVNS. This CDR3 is CASSARTGGASNSPLHF. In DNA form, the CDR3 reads TGTGCCAGCAGTGCCAGGACAGGGGGCGCATCAAATTCACCCCTCCACTTT.

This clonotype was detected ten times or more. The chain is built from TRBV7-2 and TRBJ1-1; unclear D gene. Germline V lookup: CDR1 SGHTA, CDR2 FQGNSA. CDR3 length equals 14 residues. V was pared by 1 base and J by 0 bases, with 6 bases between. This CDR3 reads CASSLGYMNTEAFF. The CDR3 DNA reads TGTGCCAGCAGCTTAGGGTACATGAACACTGAAGCTTTCTTT.

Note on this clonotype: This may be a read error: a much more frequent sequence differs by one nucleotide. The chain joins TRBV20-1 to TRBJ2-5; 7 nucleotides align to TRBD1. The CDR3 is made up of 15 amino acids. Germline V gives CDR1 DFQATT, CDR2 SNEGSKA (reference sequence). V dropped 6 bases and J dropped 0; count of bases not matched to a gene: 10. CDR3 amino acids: CSALGQSRYQETQYF. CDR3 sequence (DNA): TGCAGTGCGTTGGGACAGAGCAGGTACCAAGAGACCCAGTACTTC.

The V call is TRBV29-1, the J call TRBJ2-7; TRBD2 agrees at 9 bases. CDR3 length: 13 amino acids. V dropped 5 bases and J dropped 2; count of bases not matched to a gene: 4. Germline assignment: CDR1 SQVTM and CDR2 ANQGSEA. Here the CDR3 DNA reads TGCAGCGTTCTAGCGGGGACTACCTACGAGCAGTACTTC. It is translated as CSVLAGTTYEQYF.

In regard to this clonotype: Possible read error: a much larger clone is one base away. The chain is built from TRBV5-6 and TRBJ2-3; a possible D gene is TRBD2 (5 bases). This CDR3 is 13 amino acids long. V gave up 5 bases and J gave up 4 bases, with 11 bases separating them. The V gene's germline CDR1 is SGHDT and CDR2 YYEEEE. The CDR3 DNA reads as TGTGCCAGCAGTGCGGATAGCGCAGATACGCAGTATTTT. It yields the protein CASSADSADTQYF. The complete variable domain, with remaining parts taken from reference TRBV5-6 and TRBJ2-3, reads DAGVTQSPTHLIKTRGQQVTLRCSPKSGHDTVSWYQQALGQGPQFIFQYYEEEERQRGNFPDRFSGHQFPNYSSELNVNALLLGDSALYLCASSADSADTQYFGPGTRLTVL.

For the CDR3, the DNA is TGTGCCAGCAGCCAAGAGCCTAGCGGGGACCACTTTTTCTACAATGAGCAGTTCTTC. This encodes CASSQEPSGDHFFYNEQFF. The chain is built from TRBV14 and TRBJ2-1; 9 bases match TRBD2. Germline CDR1 reads SGHDN; CDR2 reads FVKESK. CDR3 length equals 19 residues. With 0 bases clipped from V and 3 bases from J, the junction kept 12 bases outside the gene matches.

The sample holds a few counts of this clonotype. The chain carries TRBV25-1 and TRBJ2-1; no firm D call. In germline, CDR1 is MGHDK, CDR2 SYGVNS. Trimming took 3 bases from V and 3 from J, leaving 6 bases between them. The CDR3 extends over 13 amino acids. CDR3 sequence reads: CASSDSHYNEQFF. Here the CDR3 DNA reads TGTGCCAGCAGTGATTCACACTACAATGAGCAGTTCTTC.

In DNA form, the CDR3 reads TGCGCCAGCAGCCAAGGGCAGGACTTTAACAATCAGCCCCAGCATTTT. Residues: CASSQGQDFNNQPQHF. The chain couples TRBV4-1 to TRBJ1-5; D is unclear. This CDR3 has 16 residues. Germline V gene data show CDR1 as MGHRA and CDR2 as YSYEKL. Deletions cut 1 base from V and 3 bases from J, with 13 bases between.

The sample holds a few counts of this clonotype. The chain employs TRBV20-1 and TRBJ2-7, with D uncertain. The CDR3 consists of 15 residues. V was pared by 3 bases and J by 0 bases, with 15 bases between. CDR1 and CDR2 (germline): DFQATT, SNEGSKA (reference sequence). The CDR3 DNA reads TGCAGTGCTAGTCAAGGCCTGGTGAGCTCCTACGAGCAGTACTTC. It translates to CSASQGLVSSYEQYF.

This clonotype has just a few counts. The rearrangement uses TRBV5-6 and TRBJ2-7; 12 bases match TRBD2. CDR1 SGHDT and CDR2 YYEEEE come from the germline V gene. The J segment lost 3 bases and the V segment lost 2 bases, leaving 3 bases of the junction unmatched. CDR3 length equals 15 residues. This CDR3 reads CASSFRTSGNYEQYF. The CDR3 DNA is TGTGCCAGCAGCTTCCGGACTAGCGGGAACTACGAGCAGTACTTC.

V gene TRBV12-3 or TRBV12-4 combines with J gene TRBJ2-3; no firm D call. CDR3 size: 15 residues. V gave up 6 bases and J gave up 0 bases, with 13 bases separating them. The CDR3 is CASSSQSESTDTQYF. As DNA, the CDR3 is TGTGCCAGCAGCTCGCAGAGCGAGAGCACAGATACGCAGTATTTT.

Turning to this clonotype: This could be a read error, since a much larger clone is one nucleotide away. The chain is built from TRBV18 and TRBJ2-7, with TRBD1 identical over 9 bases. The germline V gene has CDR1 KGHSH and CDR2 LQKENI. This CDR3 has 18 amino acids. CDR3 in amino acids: CASSRRDREETLAYERYF. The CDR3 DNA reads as TGTGCCAGCTCAAGGAGGGACAGGGAGGAAACGTTGGCCTACGAGCGGTACTTC.

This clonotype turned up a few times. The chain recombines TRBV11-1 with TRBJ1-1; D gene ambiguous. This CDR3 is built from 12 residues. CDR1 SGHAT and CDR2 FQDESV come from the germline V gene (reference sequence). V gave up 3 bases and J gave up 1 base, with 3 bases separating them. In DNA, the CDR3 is TGTGCCAGCAGCTTTTCGAACACTGAAGCTTTCTTT. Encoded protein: CASSFSNTEAFF.

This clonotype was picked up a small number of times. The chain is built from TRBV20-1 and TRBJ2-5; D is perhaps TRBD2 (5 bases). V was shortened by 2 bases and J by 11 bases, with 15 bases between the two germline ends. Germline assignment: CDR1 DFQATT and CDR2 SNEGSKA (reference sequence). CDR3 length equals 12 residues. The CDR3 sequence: CSARNPGREQYF. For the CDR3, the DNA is TGCAGTGCTAGAAACCCTGGTAGGGAGCAGTACTTC.

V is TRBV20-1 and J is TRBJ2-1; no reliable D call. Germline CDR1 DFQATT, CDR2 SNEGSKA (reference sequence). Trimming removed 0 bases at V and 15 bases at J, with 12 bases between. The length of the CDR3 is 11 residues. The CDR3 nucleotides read TGCAGTGCTAGAGATTCCTACCACACGTTCTTC. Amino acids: CSARDSYHTFF.